This T cell receptor (beta chain) was recorded in a study of shared clonotypes between healthy human individuals. Overall study findings and caveats: The small donor group covered limited genetic and exposure diversity. On the whole, naive subsets had larger estimated richness than memory subsets had.

Naive CD8 cells lacked CD45RO, underwent positive selection for CCR7 and left out terminally differentiated effector memory CD45RA+ cells. This CDR3 is 15 amino acids long. Germline-derived CDR1 and CDR2 are SEHNR and FQNEAQ (reference sequence). J was trimmed by 7 bases and V by 1 base; bases with no gene match: 7. Generated by immunoSEQ multiplex PCR, the TCRdb table keeps only in-frame clones and is missing some. The repertoire holds more than 2 million clones, with roughly 95% as singletons. In the case of this clone: Its antigen remains unidentified.

Sequences were obtained from naive CD8+ T cells from PBMCs. The clonotype was recovered from a man aged 18-30 years in good health. Some clones in this sample may be carry-over from other donors' samples. The chain has TRBV7-9 and TRBJ2-5; 9 bases agree with TRBD1. The CDR3 loop reads CASSLDRGPRGTQYF. The DNA for the CDR3 is TGTGCCAGCAGCTTAGACAGGGGGCCGAGGGGGACCCAGTACTTC.